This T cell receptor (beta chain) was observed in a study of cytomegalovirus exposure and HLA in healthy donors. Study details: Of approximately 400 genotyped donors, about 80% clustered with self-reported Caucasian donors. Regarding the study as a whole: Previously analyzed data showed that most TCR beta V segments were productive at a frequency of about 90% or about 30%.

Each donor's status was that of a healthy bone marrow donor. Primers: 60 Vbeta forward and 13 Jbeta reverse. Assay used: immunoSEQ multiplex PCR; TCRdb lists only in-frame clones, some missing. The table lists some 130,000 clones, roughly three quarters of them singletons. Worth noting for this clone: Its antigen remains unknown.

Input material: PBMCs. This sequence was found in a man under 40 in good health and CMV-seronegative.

CDR3 protein: CASSRPVGSNEQFF. The CDR3 DNA reads TGTGCCAGCAGCCGGCCCGTCGGGAGTAATGAGCAGTTCTTC. The chain combines TRBV5-5 with TRBJ2-1; TRBD2 might be the D (6 bases). Germline V CDR1 and CDR2: SGHKS, YYEKEE (reference sequence). The CDR3 covers 14 residues. V lost 4 bases and J lost 7, with 15 bases in between.